A selection of T cell receptor beta chains follows, all from one sample in a study of cytomegalovirus exposure and HLA in healthy donors. The method was immunoSEQ multiplex PCR; TCRdb's version includes in-frame clones alone and lacks a portion of them. This table has a few hundred thousand clones, just over 85% appearing once. Source material: PBMCs. The source is a woman younger than 30 in good health and CMV-seronegative. The CDR3 runs from the conserved cysteine through the conserved F or W. Fields, in order: J gene, V gene, clone size, D gene, CDR3 length, CDR3 protein, CDR3 DNA. D genes are given only for firm matches. Size tells how often a clone was seen (once, few, many) or the class of an expanded clone, and some rows leave it out.

j_gene: TRBJ2-7; v_gene: TRBV28; abundance: NA; d_gene: NA; len: 14; CDR3aa: CASSYTGGGYEQYF; CDR3nt: TGTGCCAGCAGTTATACAGGCGGAGGGTACGAGCAGTACTTC
j_gene: TRBJ2-5; v_gene: TRBV10-2; abundance: NA; d_gene: NA; len: 15; CDR3aa: CASSEPRTAPGTQYF; CDR3nt: TGCGCCAGCAGTGAACCGAGGACAGCCCCCGGGACCCAGTACTTC
j_gene: TRBJ2-7; v_gene: TRBV9; abundance: NA; d_gene: TRBD1; len: 16; CDR3aa: CASSVGPGQGSYEQYF; CDR3nt: TGTGCCAGCAGCGTTGGGCCAGGACAGGGCTCCTACGAGCAGTACTTC
j_gene: TRBJ2-7; v_gene: TRBV28; abundance: NA; d_gene: NA; len: 14; CDR3aa: CASSSPWRGGEQYF; CDR3nt: TGTGCCAGCAGCTCCCCTTGGCGAGGAGGGGAGCAGTACTTC
j_gene: TRBJ2-7; v_gene: TRBV28; abundance: NA; d_gene: TRBD1; len: 16; CDR3aa: CASSLWGTGGKYEQYF; CDR3nt: TGTGCCAGCAGTTTATGGGGGACAGGGGGCAAGTACGAGCAGTACTTC
j_gene: TRBJ2-5; v_gene: TRBV7-9; abundance: NA; d_gene: TRBD1; len: 13; CDR3aa: CASSYGQGETQYF; CDR3nt: TGTGCCAGCAGTTATGGACAGGGGGAGACCCAGTACTTC
j_gene: TRBJ2-2; v_gene: TRBV7-8; abundance: NA; d_gene: NA; len: 16; CDR3aa: CASSLAAGFATGELFF; CDR3nt: TGTGCCAGCAGCTTAGCCGCCGGTTTCGCCACCGGGGAGCTGTTTTTT
j_gene: TRBJ1-1; v_gene: TRBV2; abundance: NA; d_gene: NA; len: 15; CDR3aa: CASSVVWGVDTEAFF; CDR3nt: TGTGCCAGCAGTGTTGTTTGGGGGGTGGACACTGAAGCTTTCTTT
j_gene: TRBJ2-2; v_gene: TRBV4-1; abundance: few; d_gene: NA; len: 16; CDR3aa: CASSQVRQPPTGELFF; CDR3nt: TGCGCCAGCAGCCAAGTCAGGCAGCCACCCACCGGGGAGCTGTTTTTT
j_gene: TRBJ2-7; v_gene: TRBV5-4; abundance: NA; d_gene: NA; len: 14; CDR3aa: CASSRRGGSYEQYF; CDR3nt: TGTGCCAGCAGCCGCAGAGGAGGGAGTTACGAGCAGTACTTC
j_gene: TRBJ1-1; v_gene: TRBV5-1; abundance: NA; d_gene: NA; len: 13; CDR3aa: CASFGTTNTEAFF; CDR3nt: TGCGCCAGCTTTGGGACAACTAACACTGAAGCTTTCTTT
j_gene: TRBJ2-3; v_gene: TRBV7-6; abundance: NA; d_gene: NA; len: 11; CDR3aa: CASSTQDTQYF; CDR3nt: TGTGCCAGCAGCACCCAGGATACGCAGTATTTT
j_gene: TRBJ2-7; v_gene: TRBV5-4; abundance: NA; d_gene: NA; len: 15; CDR3aa: CASSLGDKPWHEQYF; CDR3nt: TGTGCCAGCAGCTTGGGGGACAAACCATGGCACGAGCAGTACTTC
j_gene: TRBJ2-1; v_gene: TRBV2; abundance: NA; d_gene: TRBD1; len: 17; CDR3aa: CASSPRVGQGSYNEQFF; CDR3nt: TGTGCCAGCAGTCCCCGGGTTGGACAGGGCTCCTACAATGAGCAGTTCTTC
j_gene: TRBJ2-2; v_gene: TRBV29-1; abundance: NA; d_gene: TRBD2; len: 14; CDR3aa: CSAVAGGNTGELFF; CDR3nt: TGCAGCGCTGTAGCGGGGGGGAACACCGGGGAGCTGTTTTTT
j_gene: TRBJ1-2; v_gene: TRBV28; abundance: NA; d_gene: NA; len: 14; CDR3aa: CASSRGRRSYGYTF; CDR3nt: TGTGCCAGCAGTAGGGGCAGACGATCCTATGGCTACACCTTC
j_gene: TRBJ1-3; v_gene: TRBV18; abundance: few; d_gene: TRBD1; len: 19; CDR3aa: CASSPQALGQGRTGNTIYF; CDR3nt: TGTGCCAGCTCACCACAGGCTCTCGGACAGGGAAGAACCGGAAACACCATATATTTT
j_gene: TRBJ1-1; v_gene: TRBV30; abundance: few; d_gene: TRBD1; len: 13; CDR3aa: CAWTGTEWAEAFF; CDR3nt: TGTGCCTGGACCGGGACAGAGTGGGCTGAAGCTTTCTTT
j_gene: TRBJ1-3; v_gene: TRBV6-1; abundance: NA; d_gene: NA; len: 15; CDR3aa: CASSNQGYSGNTIYF; CDR3nt: TGTGCCAGCAGTAATCAGGGTTACTCTGGAAACACCATATATTTT
j_gene: TRBJ2-1; v_gene: TRBV2; abundance: NA; d_gene: NA; len: 14; CDR3aa: CASSVEGANNEQFF; CDR3nt: TGTGCCAGCAGTGTGGAGGGGGCGAACAATGAGCAGTTCTTC
j_gene: TRBJ2-2; v_gene: TRBV2; abundance: NA; d_gene: NA; len: 14; CDR3aa: CASNSATNTGELFF; CDR3nt: TGTGCCAGCAACAGTGCCACGAACACCGGGGAGCTGTTTTTT
j_gene: TRBJ2-6; v_gene: TRBV27; abundance: NA; d_gene: TRBD1; len: 18; CDR3aa: CASSLWRTGVTGANVLTF; CDR3nt: TGTGCCAGCAGTTTATGGAGGACAGGGGTAACAGGGGCCAACGTCCTGACTTTC
j_gene: TRBJ2-7; v_gene: TRBV10-2; abundance: NA; d_gene: TRBD2; len: 17; CDR3aa: CASSPGRLAGIKDEQYF; CDR3nt: TGCGCCAGCAGTCCAGGTCGGCTAGCGGGGATCAAGGACGAGCAGTACTTC
j_gene: TRBJ1-1; v_gene: TRBV19; abundance: NA; d_gene: TRBD1; len: 15; CDR3aa: CASSTDPGTDLEAFF; CDR3nt: TGTGCCAGTAGTACCGACCCCGGGACAGACCTGGAAGCTTTCTTT
j_gene: TRBJ2-3; v_gene: TRBV28; abundance: NA; d_gene: TRBD2; len: 14; CDR3aa: CASTLAGVTDTQYF; CDR3nt: TGTGCCAGCACCCTAGCGGGGGTGACAGATACGCAGTATTTT
j_gene: TRBJ1-1; v_gene: TRBV4-1; abundance: few; d_gene: NA; len: 12; CDR3aa: CASTGSSAEAFF; CDR3nt: TGCGCCAGTACAGGGAGCAGCGCTGAAGCTTTCTTT
j_gene: TRBJ1-5; v_gene: TRBV5-1; abundance: NA; d_gene: NA; len: 14; CDR3aa: CASSFSEGGKPQHF; CDR3nt: TGCGCCAGCAGCTTCTCCGAGGGGGGGAAGCCCCAGCATTTT
j_gene: TRBJ2-4; v_gene: TRBV5-1; abundance: NA; d_gene: TRBD1; len: 15; CDR3aa: CASSLAGTGVNIQYF; CDR3nt: TGCGCCAGCAGCTTGGCCGGGACAGGGGTAAACATTCAGTACTTC
j_gene: TRBJ2-1; v_gene: TRBV6-5; abundance: NA; d_gene: TRBD2; len: 13; CDR3aa: CASNPTLAAEQFF; CDR3nt: TGTGCCAGCAACCCTACCCTAGCGGCAGAGCAGTTCTTC
j_gene: TRBJ2-7; v_gene: TRBV6-5; abundance: NA; d_gene: NA; len: 12; CDR3aa: CASSLGDYEQYF; CDR3nt: TGTGCCAGCAGTCTCGGGGACTACGAGCAGTACTTC
j_gene: TRBJ1-5; v_gene: TRBV28; abundance: NA; d_gene: NA; len: 15; CDR3aa: CASSGRTVSNQPQHF; CDR3nt: TGTGCCAGCAGTGGCAGGACAGTAAGCAATCAGCCCCAGCATTTT
j_gene: TRBJ2-5; v_gene: TRBV2; abundance: NA; d_gene: NA; len: 15; CDR3aa: CASSEELGRVETQYF; CDR3nt: TGTGCCAGCAGTGAAGAGTTGGGCAGGGTTGAGACCCAGTACTTC
j_gene: TRBJ2-1; v_gene: TRBV6-5; abundance: NA; d_gene: TRBD2; len: 15; CDR3aa: CASTGAGGPYNEQFF; CDR3nt: TGTGCCAGCACCGGAGCGGGGGGGCCTTACAATGAGCAGTTCTTC
j_gene: TRBJ2-1; v_gene: TRBV5-1; abundance: NA; d_gene: TRBD2; len: 18; CDR3aa: CASSLISGRISSYNEQFF; CDR3nt: TGCGCCAGCAGCTTGATTAGCGGGAGGATTAGCTCCTACAATGAGCAGTTCTTC
j_gene: TRBJ2-2; v_gene: TRBV2; abundance: few; d_gene: NA; len: 13; CDR3aa: CASSRPATGELFF; CDR3nt: TGTGCCAGCTCAAGACCAGCGACCGGGGAGCTGTTTTTT
j_gene: TRBJ1-6; v_gene: TRBV28; abundance: NA; d_gene: TRBD1; len: 15; CDR3aa: CASTKTGVDNSPLHF; CDR3nt: TGTGCCAGCACTAAGACAGGGGTCGATAATTCACCCCTCCACTTT
j_gene: TRBJ2-3; v_gene: TRBV9; abundance: NA; d_gene: NA; len: 15; CDR3aa: CASSASSRAADTQYF; CDR3nt: TGTGCCAGCAGCGCTAGCAGTAGAGCGGCAGATACGCAGTATTTT
j_gene: TRBJ2-3; v_gene: TRBV11-3; abundance: once; d_gene: TRBD1; len: 17; CDR3aa: CASSLGDRGRGTDTQYF; CDR3nt: TGTGCCAGCAGCTTGGGGGACAGGGGGCGTGGGACAGATACGCAGTATTTT
j_gene: TRBJ1-6; v_gene: TRBV6-1; abundance: few; d_gene: TRBD1; len: 18; CDR3aa: CASSEGQGAREWGSPLHF; CDR3nt: TGTGCCAGCAGTGAAGGACAGGGGGCGCGGGAGTGGGGTTCACCCCTCCACTTT
j_gene: TRBJ2-2; v_gene: TRBV27; abundance: NA; d_gene: TRBD1; len: 14; CDR3aa: CASRLTGSGGELFF; CDR3nt: TGTGCCAGCAGATTGACAGGGAGTGGCGGGGAGCTGTTTTTT
j_gene: TRBJ2-7; v_gene: TRBV2; abundance: NA; d_gene: NA; len: 11; CDR3aa: CASRVNLEQYF; CDR3nt: TGTGCCAGCAGGGTAAACTTGGAGCAGTACTTC
j_gene: TRBJ2-7; v_gene: TRBV14; abundance: NA; d_gene: TRBD1; len: 15; CDR3aa: CASSQRRGQAHEQYF; CDR3nt: TGTGCCAGCAGCCAACGTCGGGGACAGGCTCACGAGCAGTACTTC
j_gene: TRBJ1-1; v_gene: TRBV6-1; abundance: NA; d_gene: NA; len: 14; CDR3aa: CASSENWGRTEAFF; CDR3nt: TGTGCCAGCAGCGAAAACTGGGGGAGGACTGAAGCTTTCTTT
j_gene: TRBJ2-5; v_gene: TRBV5-1; abundance: NA; d_gene: TRBD1; len: 15; CDR3aa: CASSASTGGAETQYF; CDR3nt: TGCGCCAGCAGCGCCTCGACAGGGGGCGCAGAGACCCAGTACTTC
j_gene: TRBJ2-3; v_gene: TRBV5-1; abundance: NA; d_gene: NA; len: 14; CDR3aa: CASSLGRGTDTQYF; CDR3nt: TGCGCCAGCAGCTTGGGCCGGGGCACAGATACGCAGTATTTT
j_gene: TRBJ1-5; v_gene: TRBV28; abundance: NA; d_gene: NA; len: 15; CDR3aa: CASSLPGSLNQPQHF; CDR3nt: TGTGCCAGCAGCCTGCCCGGGTCGCTAAATCAGCCCCAGCATTTT
j_gene: TRBJ2-3; v_gene: TRBV15; abundance: NA; d_gene: TRBD2; len: 18; CDR3aa: CATSRGAHGGSEKDTQYF; CDR3nt: TGTGCCACCAGCAGAGGGGCCCATGGCGGGAGTGAGAAAGATACGCAGTATTTT
j_gene: TRBJ1-1; v_gene: TRBV6-1; abundance: NA; d_gene: TRBD1; len: 15; CDR3aa: CASSVPGTGVTEAFF; CDR3nt: TGTGCCAGCAGTGTTCCCGGGACAGGGGTGACTGAAGCTTTCTTT
j_gene: TRBJ2-3; v_gene: TRBV20-1; abundance: NA; d_gene: TRBD2; len: 11; CDR3aa: CSAARGSTQYF; CDR3nt: TGCAGTGCTGCACGCGGGAGTACGCAGTATTTT
j_gene: TRBJ2-7; v_gene: TRBV15; abundance: NA; d_gene: TRBD1; len: 15; CDR3aa: CATSRAGDRAEWLYF; CDR3nt: TGTGCCACCAGCAGAGCTGGGGACAGGGCGGAATGGTTATACTTC
j_gene: TRBJ2-2; v_gene: TRBV14; abundance: NA; d_gene: TRBD1; len: 18; CDR3aa: CASSQERQGVGDTGELFF; CDR3nt: TGTGCCAGCAGCCAAGAAAGACAGGGAGTTGGAGATACCGGGGAGCTGTTTTTT
j_gene: TRBJ2-7; v_gene: TRBV30; abundance: NA; d_gene: TRBD1; len: 17; CDR3aa: CAWNPPGTGSLWGEQYF; CDR3nt: TGTGCCTGGAATCCACCCGGGACAGGGTCTCTATGGGGCGAGCAGTACTTC
j_gene: TRBJ2-1; v_gene: TRBV7-9; abundance: NA; d_gene: NA; len: 14; CDR3aa: CASSLSSRGDEQFF; CDR3nt: TGTGCCAGCAGCTTAAGCTCCCGCGGGGATGAGCAGTTCTTC
j_gene: TRBJ2-3; v_gene: TRBV9; abundance: NA; d_gene: TRBD2; len: 16; CDR3aa: CASSVLGLAETDTQYF; CDR3nt: TGTGCCAGCAGCGTCCTGGGGCTAGCGGAAACAGATACGCAGTATTTT
j_gene: TRBJ2-1; v_gene: TRBV7-9; abundance: NA; d_gene: TRBD2; len: 16; CDR3aa: CASSPRGLADYNEQFF; CDR3nt: TGTGCCAGCAGCCCCAGGGGACTAGCCGACTACAATGAGCAGTTCTTC
j_gene: TRBJ2-3; v_gene: TRBV7-9; abundance: NA; d_gene: NA; len: 14; CDR3aa: CASSLAFGTDTQYF; CDR3nt: TGTGCCAGCAGCTTAGCGTTCGGGACAGATACGCAGTATTTT
j_gene: TRBJ1-2; v_gene: TRBV5-1; abundance: NA; d_gene: TRBD1; len: 16; CDR3aa: CASSATTGGAVDGYTF; CDR3nt: TGCGCCAGCAGCGCCACCACAGGGGGCGCCGTGGATGGCTACACCTTC